The 19 T cell receptor beta chains in this list originate from one sample, sequenced in a study of STAT5B mutations in CD4+ large granular lymphocyte leukemia (dated by TCRdb to between 2022 and 2023). Library generation was performed with the immunoSEQ multiplex PCR assay. TCRdb re-hosts the immuneACCESS table, in-frame sequences only. Its copies lack some clones; in the studies checked, an unresolved V gene accounts for under half of them, and the cause for the rest is not known. The sample profile shows under 35,000 clones; about 78% of them were found once. The ten top clones hold around 2.6% of the sample. The specimen was CD4+ T cells from blood buffy coats. These receptors came from a human donor in good health.

The chain recombines TRBV11-2 with TRBJ2-1, with 7 bases matching TRBD1. Trimming cost V 3 bases and J 9 bases; bases outside gene matches: 5. The germline V gene has CDR1 SGHAT and CDR2 FQNNGV. The CDR3 runs 13 residues. The CDR3: CASSFTSGGEQFF. The CDR3, as DNA: TGTGCCAGCAGCTTTACCTCAGGGGGTGAGCAGTTCTTC.

This chain joins TRBV10-3 and TRBJ1-5, with D maybe TRBD1 (6 bases). Trimming took 10 bases from V and 1 from J, leaving 17 bases between them. Germline-derived CDR1 and CDR2 are ENHRY and SYGVKD. CDR3 length: 15 amino acids. CDR3 sequence (DNA): TGTGCCACCGCGGACAGCGTTTTAAGCAATCAGCCCCAGCATTTT. It codes for CATADSVLSNQPQHF.

The J gene is TRBJ2-3, the V gene TRBV14, with D tentatively TRBD1 or TRBD2 (5 bases each). Looked up from germline, CDR1 is SGHDN and CDR2 is FVKESK. This CDR3 comprises 15 residues. The germline V and J ends were trimmed by 4 bases and 5 bases, with 16 bases remaining between them. The CDR3 DNA sequence: TGTGCCAGCAGCCGCTACAGACCTGGGGGAGATACGCAGTATTTT. Translated: CASSRYRPGGDTQYF.

This chain connects TRBV30 to TRBJ1-2; maybe TRBD1 (6 bases). The V end lost 0 bases, the J end lost 4 bases, and 18 bases lay between the germline ends. The CDR3 is 16 residues long. Germline CDR1 GTSNPN, CDR2 SVGIG (reference sequence). The CDR3 region has the DNA TGTGCCTGGAGTGTACGGGGTTCAGGGGCTAGCTATGGCTACACCTTC. Translating it yields CAWSVRGSGASYGYTF.

This clone was found once. The rearrangement links TRBV2 to TRBJ2-3; D gene unclear. Germline CDR1 and CDR2: SNHLY and FYNNEI. This CDR3 has 12 residues. Trimming shortened V by 1 base and J by 11 bases, and 10 bases separated the two germline ends. The CDR3 DNA reads as TGTGCCAGCAGTGAAGACGGGCTGGGGCAGTATTTT. Translation: CASSEDGLGQYF.

The V and J genes are TRBV6-1 and TRBJ2-5, with D unresolved. V was clipped by 7 bases and J by 5 bases, with 14 bases between them. CDR3 size: 13 residues. Germline CDR1 MNHNS, CDR2 SASEGT. CDR3 in amino acids: CASIWNIGETQYF. DNA for the CDR3: TGTGCCAGCATCTGGAACATCGGGGAGACCCAGTACTTC.

This clone was detected once. This sequence joins TRBV27 and TRBJ1-4; a possible D gene is TRBD1 (5 bases). V dropped 4 bases and J dropped 0 bases, with 21 bases sitting between them. Germline V CDR1 and CDR2: MNHEY, SMNVEV (reference sequence). The CDR3 length is 19 residues. The CDR3 nucleotides are TGTGCCAGCAGTTCCGCCCGAGGGGTTTACGGTTCAACTAATGAAAAACTGTTTTTT. Translation: CASSSARGVYGSTNEKLFF.

The chain employs TRBV19 and TRBJ1-4; D ambiguous. With 5 bases removed from V and 6 bases from J, the gap between germline ends came to 16 bases. The germline gives CDR1 LNHDA, CDR2 SQIVND (reference sequence). This CDR3 has 15 amino acids. The CDR3 sequence: CASSSLDDWDEKLFF. CDR3 in DNA: TGTGCCAGTAGTTCCCTGGACGATTGGGATGAAAAACTGTTTTTT.

The chain joins TRBV19 to TRBJ1-3, with D unresolved. The CDR3 has 14 amino acids. CDR1 is LNHDA and CDR2 is SQIVND in the germline V gene (reference sequence). The V gene lost 7 bases and the J gene lost 0 bases, with 10 bases spanning the gap. In DNA, the CDR3 is TGTGCCAGTACGACACCGAGCTCTGGAAACACCATATATTTT. It specifies CASTTPSSGNTIYF.

This chain connects TRBV5-1 to TRBJ2-5; TRBD2 matches 13 bases. The CDR3 has 17 amino acids. Germline V gene sequence: CDR1 SGHRS, CDR2 YFSETQ. After removal of 4 bases from V and 2 bases from J, the junction contained 8 bases not matched to a gene. This CDR3 reads CASSLGGTSGVQETQYF. The CDR3 DNA reads TGCGCCAGCAGCCTGGGGGGGACTAGCGGGGTTCAAGAGACCCAGTACTTC.

This clone was observed a handful of times. The chain recombines TRBV2 with TRBJ2-7, with no clear D. CDR1 is SNHLY and CDR2 is FYNNEI in the germline V gene. CDR3 length: 12 amino acids. V was cut by 8 bases and J by 3 bases, with 11 bases left in between. DNA of the CDR3: TGTGCCAGCGGATCAAAGTTCTACGAGCAGTACTTC. Its protein product is CASGSKFYEQYF. Drawing the rest from reference TRBV2 and TRBJ2-7, the complete variable domain is EPEVTQTPSHQVTQMGQEVILRCVPISNHLYFYWYRQILGQKVEFLVSFYNNEISEKSEIFDDQFSVERPDGSNFTLKIRSTKLEDSAMYFCASGSKFYEQYFGPGTRLTVT.

The chain carries TRBV7-2 and TRBJ1-3; D unclear. This CDR3 contains 13 residues. Germline CDR1 is SGHTA and CDR2 is FQGNSA. V lost 1 base and J lost 4, with 5 bases in between. This chain's CDR3 is CASSLDYGNTIYF. The DNA for the CDR3 is TGTGCCAGCAGCTTAGATTACGGAAACACCATATATTTT.

The chain couples TRBV7-2 to TRBJ2-5, with a weak D call TRBD2 (5 bases). Per germline, CDR1 SGHTA and CDR2 FQGNSA. V was shortened by 5 bases and J by 5 bases, with 15 bases between the two germline ends. The CDR3 covers 14 residues. Written as DNA, the CDR3 is TGTGCCAGCAGCCAATCGAGCGGTGGGGAGACCCAGTACTTC. Protein product: CASSQSSGGETQYF.

This chain connects TRBV6-1 to TRBJ1-5; tentatively, D is TRBD1 (6 bases). Germline V gives CDR1 MNHNS, CDR2 SASEGT. This CDR3 spans 18 amino acids. V lost 4 bases to trimming and J lost 0 bases, with 19 bases between them. The CDR3 is CASSAPGEFVHSNQPQHF. DNA for the CDR3: TGTGCCAGCAGTGCCCCAGGGGAGTTCGTCCATAGCAATCAGCCCCAGCATTTT.

V and J are TRBV27 and TRBJ1-2; the D is unclear. Trimming shortened V by 5 bases and J by 8 bases, and 18 bases separated the two germline ends. Germline CDR1 reads MNHEY; CDR2 reads SMNVEV (reference sequence). This CDR3 is built from 14 residues. The CDR3 loop is CASSPEGWVGGYTF. The CDR3 DNA reads TGTGCCAGCAGTCCCGAGGGATGGGTGGGGGGCTACACCTTC.

The genes are TRBV28 and TRBJ1-1, with 9 bases lining up with TRBD1. The CDR3 loop spans 14 amino acids. With 1 base clipped from V and 5 bases from J, the junction kept 2 bases outside the gene matches. Germline V gives CDR1 MDHEN, CDR2 SYDVKM. The CDR3 coding sequence is TGTGCCAGCAGTTTATCGACAGGGGGAACTGAAGCTTTCTTT. Amino acid sequence: CASSLSTGGTEAFF.

V and J are TRBV14 and TRBJ1-1, with D unclear. Germline CDR1 is SGHDN and CDR2 is FVKESK. Trimming cost V 3 bases and J 2 bases, with 7 bases left between them. The CDR3 has 13 amino acids. CDR3 loop: CASSQQANTEAFF. In DNA form, the CDR3 reads TGTGCCAGCAGCCAGCAGGCCAACACTGAAGCTTTCTTT.

The rearrangement uses TRBV5-1 and TRBJ1-2; possible D gene TRBD1, 5 bases. The V gene's germline CDR1 is SGHRS and CDR2 YFSETQ. This CDR3 region has 13 residues. The V end lost 5 bases, the J end lost 8 bases, and 16 bases lay between the germline ends. DNA for the CDR3: TGCGCCAGCAGAACAGGCAACTCTGAAGGCTACACCTTC. The encoded protein is CASRTGNSEGYTF.

V and J are TRBV19 and TRBJ2-2; TRBD1 might be the D (5 bases). The V gene lost 5 bases and the J gene lost 2 bases, with 6 bases spanning the gap. The CDR3 spans 13 residues. Germline loops: CDR1 LNHDA, CDR2 SQIVND (reference sequence). The CDR3 nucleotides read TGTGCCAGTAGTGACAGTAACACCGGGGAGCTGTTTTTT. Encoded protein: CASSDSNTGELFF.